This TCR beta chain was identified during a study of T cells in Graves' hyperthyroidism and ophthalmopathy. It was RNA transcripts that yielded the amplified TCR beta CDR3 regions. First-round RT-PCR targeting the TCR CDR3 was performed with the HTBI primer set. Via MiXCR, TCRdb re-called the multiplex PCR reads, giving one row per CDR3 protein. This table has 410,000 or so distinct CDR3 sequences, roughly 14% appearing once. This clonotype was seen repeatedly, ten times or more. Germline-derived CDR1 and CDR2 are DFQATT and SNEGSKA (reference sequence). Trimming stripped 0 bases from V and 0 bases from J, with 13 bases between. The CDR3 is 16 amino acids. Together with thyroid ultrasound, orbital computed tomography, serum thyroxine and TRAb, clinical symptoms were used for diagnoses.

The sample was blood. This TCR was sampled from a man aged 18 to 29 with Graves' ophthalmopathy. The chain uses TRBV20-1 and TRBJ2-3; D is uncertain. The CDR3 reads CSARDTRHSSTDTQYF. Written as DNA, the CDR3 is TGCAGTGCTAGAGATACCCGCCACTCTAGCACAGATACGCAGTATTTT.